This T cell receptor beta chain was recorded in a study of T cell responses to AZD1222 COVID-19 vaccine (dated by TCRdb to the early 2020s). Some background on the complete study: A total of just over 230 trial participants underwent TCR sequencing, of whom some 200 had received two doses of AZD1222 and some 25 had received two doses of the MenACWY control vaccine. Trial participants were enrolled by age into 18-55, 56-69 and 70-plus year subgroups, with about 150, 28 and 57 TCR-sequenced participants respectively.

The CDR3 regions of human TCRbeta chains were analyzed by immunosequencing. From the authors' description of their analysis: TCRs in the repertoires were compared against a reference library of SARS-CoV-2-specific TCRs that had been generated with the MIRA antigen-specificity platform. Breadth meant the fraction of unique TCRs that were SARS-CoV-2-associated, whereas depth meant the fraction of total T cells that were SARS-CoV-2-associated. Using the MIRA data, each spike-specific TCR was mapped to the spike region that the TCR reacts to and placed in a CD4 or CD8 class. Log10-transformed breadth and depth values were compared by one-way ANOVA with Sidak's multiple comparisons tests. Entries here come from immuneACCESS through TCRdb and include only in-frame sequences with V and J called. Some clones fail to appear in such tables; in the studies checked, an unresolved V gene covers under half of the shortfall, and the cause of the remainder is unknown. V, J and clone size reflect that table, while D and trimming were determined from the DNA. This sample gives 75,000 to 95,000 clones in total; roughly 94% of them show up just once. About 7.1% of the sample rests with the top ten.

As to this clone: The specificity of this receptor is unknown. Per-base quality was not reported, and no clone a single base away is much larger than it.

The germline V end is reduced by 8 bases and the J end by 5 bases; junction bases left unmatched: 4. For CDR1 and CDR2, the germline V gene lists MNHEY and SVGAGI. The CDR3 numbers 12 residues from cysteine through phenylalanine. Of all the DNA, just the CDR3 is kept, 36 bases in frame from base 1. Interpreted using the paper, the time point label stands for: baseline before first vaccination. Taken with the paper, the label for treatment or condition translates to: meningococcal conjugate vaccine given as trial control. Samples from vaccinated people were obtained from the UK trials COV001 and COV002, which included a single-blind randomized controlled phase 2/3 trial of AZD1222 (ChAdOx1 nCoV-19) in healthy adults. For TCRbeta chain sequencing, PBMC samples from trial participants were taken at day 0 and at day 28 after the second dose. The research as a whole found: Conclusions about previously exposed vaccinees are limited, since just five to seven AZD1222 recipients were seropositive for SARS-CoV-2 at baseline. The whole spike protein was spanned by vaccine-associated CD4 TCRs, and dominant responses were seen in regions 160-218 and 743-854. A significant rise in spike-specific TCR breadth and depth was observed after two AZD1222 doses relative to day 0 and relative to MenACWY recipients. Because no day 14 peak-response samples were available, repertoires were characterized only after the peak T cell response. In the small 56-69-year group, the increase in depth fell short of significance, most likely because of low power. Participants were mostly white British and included more females than males, and it was suggested by the authors that clonal diversity may have been underestimated. Epitopes outside the regions mutated in the B.1.351 and B.1.1.7 variants were reportedly recognized by nearly half of the unique spike-specific TCRs.

This sample comprised peripheral blood, obtained on day 0 of MenACWY control vaccination. The TCR comes from an adult in good health. The rearrangement joined TRBV6-5 to TRBJ2-3, and TRBD2 matches 7 of the central bases. Here is the DNA: TGTGCCAGCGGGAGGGCAGGAGATACGCAGTATTTT. This sequence encodes CASGRAGDTQYF.